This TCR beta chain was captured in a study of siplizumab effects on memory and regulatory T cells. On the study more broadly: In pairs, mixed lymphocyte reactions were done either with siplizumab at around 0.93 ug/mL or without any drug present. Study findings and constraints: Under siplizumab, alloreactive sequences traced to unstimulated CD4+ memory cells were significantly reduced.

The authors cocultured the mixed lymphocyte reaction cells at 37 degrees C for 6 to 7 days. The study labelled responder PBMCs with CFSE and stimulator PBMCs with Violet Dye, then mixed them 1:1. On this clone: Antigen specificity is unknown.

Assayed TCR templates numbered about 10^5 for each sample. Sequencing was performed with immunoSEQ multiplex PCR; in TCRdb, only in-frame clones are kept and a portion is missing. Of roughly 5,300 clones listed, 45% to 55% are singletons. The receptor comes from a human donor in good health; the cells came from an allogeneic mixed lymphocyte reaction. Some clones in this sample may be carry-over from other donors' samples. Sequenced: CFSE-low (dividing) CD8+ T cells sorted from an allogeneic mixed lymphocyte reaction.

The CDR3 DNA follows: TGTGCCAGCAGCCCATCCGGTGACGGTTATGAAAAACTGTTTTTT. Its protein is CASSPSGDGYEKLFF. J is TRBJ1-4 and V is TRBV7-9; D unclear. Trimming removed 5 bases from V and 6 bases from J, with 16 bases in between. The CDR3 spans 15 residues. The germline gives CDR1 SEHNR, CDR2 FQNEAQ (reference sequence).